The 18 T cell receptor beta chains below all came from one sample that was sequenced in a study of blood T cell repertoires in COVID-19. The repertoire was sequenced with immunoSEQ multiplex PCR; TCRdb's copy has only in-frame clones and lacks some. The sample lists under 85,000 clones; around 90% were seen once. The sequenced sample consisted of peripheral blood. Receptor source: a man in his 70s with acute or convalescent COVID-19.

The chain has TRBV29-1 and TRBJ1-2; tentatively, D is TRBD1 (6 bases). CDR3 size: 13 residues. Trimming shortened V by 7 bases and J by 5 bases, and 17 bases separated the two germline ends. Looked up from germline, CDR1 is SQVTM and CDR2 is ANQGSEA. CDR3 bases: TGCAGCGACACAGGGACGGCCGGGTATGGCTACACCTTC. It encodes CSDTGTAGYGYTF.

This chain joins TRBV12-3 or TRBV12-4 and TRBJ1-1; tentatively, D is TRBD1 (5 bases). The CDR3 consists of 13 residues. V was trimmed by 8 bases and J by 1 base, leaving 11 bases between them. Here the CDR3 reads CASSLGGNTEAFF. The DNA of the CDR3 is TGTGCCAGCTCCCTCGGGGGGAACACTGAAGCTTTCTTT.

This chain uses TRBV27 with TRBJ2-5; no clear D gene. V dropped 7 bases and J dropped 2 bases, with 14 bases sitting between them. Germline loops: CDR1 MNHEY, CDR2 SMNVEV (reference sequence). CDR3 length: 14 residues. CDR3 in DNA: TGTGCCAGCAAGGTGGCAGGCGCACAAGAGACCCAGTACTTC. Its translation: CASKVAGAQETQYF.

J is TRBJ2-4 and V is TRBV19, with 7 bases matching TRBD1. CDR1 LNHDA and CDR2 SQIVND come from the germline V gene (reference sequence). The CDR3 is 15 residues long. V shed 2 bases, J shed 6 bases, and the junction held 7 bases outside the gene matches. The CDR3 DNA follows: TGTGCCAGTAGTATATTGTTGACAGGGTCAAACATTCAGTACTTC. It yields the protein CASSILLTGSNIQYF.

This clone came up a few times. The chain couples TRBV5-1 to TRBJ2-3, with D perhaps TRBD2 (6 bases). The V gene's germline CDR1 is SGHRS and CDR2 YFSETQ. The V end lost 0 bases, the J end lost 6 bases, and 11 bases lay between the germline ends. The CDR3 length is 14 residues. CDR3 coding DNA: TGCGCCAGCAGCTTGGGGGCGGGAATGGATACGCAGTATTTT. This sequence encodes CASSLGAGMDTQYF.

The CDR3, as DNA: TGCGCCAGCAGGACGACAGGCCCCTATAATTCACCCCTCCACTTT. Its translation: CASRTTGPYNSPLHF. This chain connects TRBV10-2 to TRBJ1-6; the D gene is possibly TRBD1 (6 bases). From germline, CDR1 is WSHSY and CDR2 SAAADI. The CDR3 runs 15 residues. V dropped 6 bases and J dropped 2 bases, with 11 bases sitting between them.

The chain combines TRBV3-1 (or the pseudogene TRBV3-2) with TRBJ2-2; 12 bases fit TRBD2. From germline, CDR1 is LGHDT and CDR2 YNNKEL (reference sequence). Losses at the gene ends were 3 bases for V and 5 bases for J; bases not matched to a gene: 10. This CDR3 contains 18 residues. The CDR3: CASSHSSGRAESTGELFF. CDR3 nucleotide sequence: TGTGCCAGCAGCCATTCTAGCGGGAGGGCCGAATCGACCGGGGAGCTGTTTTTT.

The rearrangement joins TRBV19 to TRBJ2-1; D possibly corresponds to TRBD2 (5 bases). CDR1 is LNHDA, CDR2 SQIVND, per germline (reference sequence). The CDR3 is made up of 12 amino acids. Between the trimmed V and J ends, which lost 3 bases and 5 bases, there was a span of 5 bases. Here the CDR3 reads CASSIGNNEQFF. The DNA for the CDR3 is TGTGCCAGTAGTATCGGGAACAATGAGCAGTTCTTC.

The rearrangement uses TRBV7-2 and TRBJ1-1; D is uncertain. Germline V CDR1 and CDR2: SGHTA, FQGNSA. The CDR3 totals 15 residues. Between the trimmed V and J ends, which lost 5 bases and 0 bases, there was a span of 13 bases. CDR3: CASSPLLGLNTEAFF. The CDR3, as DNA: TGTGCCAGCAGCCCCCTACTAGGATTGAACACTGAAGCTTTCTTT.

CDR3 nucleotides: TGTGCCAGCAGCCATTACGGGACAGGGATCACTGAAGCTTTCTTT. Its protein product is CASSHYGTGITEAFF. This chain joins TRBV3-1 (or the pseudogene TRBV3-2) and TRBJ1-1; 9 bases align to TRBD1. Germline loops: CDR1 LGHDT, CDR2 YNNKEL (reference sequence). After removal of 3 bases from V and 4 bases from J, the junction contained 6 bases not matched to a gene. The CDR3 has 15 amino acids.

V gene TRBV24-1 combines with J gene TRBJ1-2, with TRBD1 identical over 10 bases. The CDR3 spans 18 residues. Germline assignment: CDR1 KGHDR and CDR2 SFDVKD. J lost 4 bases, V lost 2 bases, and 12 bases had no gene match. Written as DNA, the CDR3 is TGTGCCACCAGTGATTCGGGATCCCTGACAGGGGGCGGCTATGGCTACACCTTC. This codes for CATSDSGSLTGGGYGYTF.

The chain uses TRBV5-6 and TRBJ2-1; weak D call: TRBD2 (6 bases). This CDR3 spans 16 amino acids. The V gene's germline CDR1 is SGHDT and CDR2 YYEEEE. The V end was cut by 2 bases, the J end by 3 bases, with 15 bases between. CDR3 nucleotides: TGTGCCAGCAGCTTCTTCCCCGGGGGTATCTACAATGAGCAGTTCTTC. It codes for CASSFFPGGIYNEQFF. The whole variable domain, remainder taken from reference TRBV5-6 and TRBJ2-1, is DAGVTQSPTHLIKTRGQQVTLRCSPKSGHDTVSWYQQALGQGPQFIFQYYEEEERQRGNFPDRFSGHQFPNYSSELNVNALLLGDSALYLCASSFFPGGIYNEQFFGPGTRLTVL.

The chain employs TRBV3-1 (or the pseudogene TRBV3-2) and TRBJ1-1; the D gene is possibly TRBD1 (5 bases). V was clipped by 1 base and J by 7 bases, with 13 bases between them. From germline, CDR1 is LGHDT and CDR2 YNNKEL (reference sequence). The CDR3 runs to 14 residues. CDR3 nucleotides: TGTGCCAGCAGCCAAGCCCCAGGGAGGAGTGAAGCTTTCTTT. Translation: CASSQAPGRSEAFF.

The chain has TRBV6-6 and TRBJ1-5; D is ambiguous. Germline lookup yields CDR1 MNHNY and CDR2 SVGAGI (reference sequence). The ends were cut back, 5 bases at V and 9 bases at J, with 8 bases in the middle. The CDR3 runs 11 residues. In DNA, the CDR3 is TGTGCCAGCAGTCCCTCGGGGCCCCAGCATTTT. It yields the protein CASSPSGPQHF.

The chain is built from TRBV5-4 and TRBJ1-6, with a tentative D call TRBD1 (5 bases). CDR1 and CDR2 from the germline V gene are SGHNT and YYREEE (reference sequence). This CDR3 is 15 amino acids long. The V end was cut by 4 bases, the J end by 7 bases, with 15 bases between. Here the CDR3 DNA reads TGTGCCAGCAGCCTGGGGGGGGACGGGAATTCACCCCTCCACTTT. Translated, it gives CASSLGGDGNSPLHF.

The chain uses TRBV27 and TRBJ1-5; 7 nucleotides match TRBD1. The CDR3 totals 15 residues. The germline CDR1 and CDR2 sequences are MNHEY and SMNVEV (reference sequence). The junction had 2 bases not matched to a gene; V was cut back by 3 bases and J by 0 bases. The CDR3 DNA is TGTGCCAGCAGTTTGGAGGGGGCTAGCAATCAGCCCCAGCATTTT. It translates to CASSLEGASNQPQHF.

V is TRBV27 and J is TRBJ1-1, with 9 bases matching TRBD1. CDR1 and CDR2 (germline): MNHEY, SMNVEV (reference sequence). V was clipped by 4 bases and J by 5 bases; unmatched bases: 8. CDR3 size: 15 residues. In nucleotides, the CDR3 is TGTGCCAGCAGTTCGACAGGGGGACGGTGGACTGAAGCTTTCTTT. Protein product: CASSSTGGRWTEAFF.

CDR3 region: CASSLDSFNEKLFF. CDR3 bases: TGTGCCAGCAGCTTAGACAGCTTTAATGAAAAACTGTTTTTT. The V gene is TRBV7-9, the J gene TRBJ1-4, with D unclear. Germline V CDR1 and CDR2: SEHNR, FQNEAQ (reference sequence). The CDR3 consists of 14 residues. Trimming shortened V by 1 base and J by 4 bases, and 7 bases separated the two germline ends.